One and the same sample provided the 22 T cell receptor beta chains below, sequenced in a study of T cells in women clearing cervical HPV infection (dated 2018 in TCRdb). The library was obtained by the immunoSEQ multiplex PCR assay. TCRdb re-hosts the immuneACCESS table, in-frame sequences only. Its copies lack some clones; in the studies checked, an unresolved V gene accounts for under half of them, and the cause for the rest is not known. The sample table gives approximately 39,000 clones. Around 3.5% of the sample belongs to the ten largest clones. Specimen: blood buffy coat. Every receptor here comes from a woman between 18 and 70 years old with a cervical HPV16 infection that either progressed to CIN3+ or cleared (not recorded which).

As for this clone: With the read ending 3 residues before the CDR3 end, the germline J gene is used to fill in that end. The genes are TRBV20-1 and TRBJ2-4, with TRBD2 as a possible D gene (6 bases). The CDR3 loop spans 12 amino acids. The germline gives CDR1 DFQATT, CDR2 SNEGSKA (reference sequence). Trimming pared 4 bases from V and 7 bases from J, leaving 11 bases between. The CDR3 sequence is CSAIGGWNIQYF. The covered CDR3 bases are TGCAGTGCTATTGGAGGGTGGAACATT.

Worth noting for this clone: The read ends 3 residues early relative to the CDR3; the germline J gene fills the gap. The chain joins TRBV10-3 to TRBJ1-4; D is ambiguous. The CDR3 totals 13 residues. The germline V and J ends were trimmed by 4 bases and 3 bases, with 6 bases remaining between them. Germline CDR1 is ENHRY and CDR2 is SYGVKD. Partial CDR3 DNA: TGTGCCATCAGTGGTAATCCTAATGAAAAA. It specifies CAISGNPNEK. The full CDR3 protein is CAISGNPNEKLFF.

For this clone: The CDR3 end is not reached by the read, which stops 3 residues before it; the germline J gene fills it in. This chain joins TRBV4-1 and TRBJ1-6, with D tentatively TRBD1 (5 bases). Germline V gene data show CDR1 as MGHRA and CDR2 as YSYEKL. V was trimmed by 0 bases and J by 12 bases, leaving 12 bases between them. This CDR3 contains 14 residues. The CDR3 sequence: CASSQEAGNVPLHF. The part of the CDR3 DNA that was read is TGCGCCAGCAGCCAAGAGGCAGGGAACGTACCC.

The DNA read from the CDR3 is TGTGCCAGCAGCTCCCGACTTTTTTCCGAAAAA. This sequence encodes CASSSRLFSEK. The whole CDR3 is CASSSRLFSEKLFF. This chain uses TRBV13 with TRBJ1-4; no clear D gene. The read comes to an end 3 residues before the CDR3 does, leaving the germline J gene to fill in the end. Trimming pared 4 bases from V and 8 bases from J, leaving 14 bases between. The germline V gene encodes CDR1 PRHDT and CDR2 FYEKMQ (reference sequence). This CDR3 contains 14 residues.

Worth noting for this clone: The read ends 3 residues before the CDR3 terminus; that terminus is restored from the germline J gene. The rearrangement uses TRBV6-2 or TRBV6-3 and TRBJ1-1; D is undetermined. Trimming removed 4 bases at V and 0 bases at J, with 6 bases between. The CDR3 loop spans 13 amino acids. CDR1 and CDR2 (germline): MNHEY, SVGEGT. The CDR3 DNA, read in part, is TGTGCCAGCAGTTTCAGATTGAACACTGAA. It translates to CASSFRLNTE. The CDR3 in full is CASSFRLNTEAFF.

Worth noting for this clone: The read is 3 residues too short to cover the CDR3 end, so that end is filled in from the germline J gene. The V and J genes are TRBV13 and TRBJ2-3, with D possibly matching TRBD2 (6 bases). Trimming took off 2 bases at V and 1 base at J, with 10 bases between the two ends. The CDR3 spans 15 residues. Germline assignment: CDR1 PRHDT and CDR2 FYEKMQ (reference sequence). The sequenced CDR3 bases are TGTGCCAGCAGCTTATTCGGCGGGGGCACAGATACG. Its translation is CASSLFGGGTDT. The whole CDR3 reads CASSLFGGGTDTQYF.

To note about this clone: The observed sequence ends 3 residues before the CDR3 terminus, with the missing tail filled in from the germline J gene. This chain uses TRBV6-2 or TRBV6-3 with TRBJ1-2; D possibly corresponds to TRBD1 (6 bases). Germline values: CDR1 MNHEY, CDR2 SVGEGT. Trimming took off 6 bases at V and 4 bases at J, with 15 bases between the two ends. This CDR3 contains 14 residues. The CDR3 region is CASRDSALGYGYTF. CDR3 bases read: TGTGCCAGCAGGGACAGTGCCTTAGGCTATGGC.

Points on this clone: Mismatch with germline at one junction end may stem from a read error. The read falls 3 residues short of the CDR3 end, and the missing part is taken from the germline J gene. This rearrangement joins TRBV4-2 to TRBJ1-6; 9 positions match TRBD1. The CDR3 consists of 18 residues. The germline gives CDR1 LGHNA, CDR2 YNFKEQ. The CDR3 region is CASSPRTGDSSYNSPLHF. The CDR3 bases that were read are TGCGCCAGCAGCCCACGGACAGGGGATAGCTCCTATAATTCACCC.

Concerning this clone: From the germline J gene comes the end of the CDR3, since the read stops 3 residues before it. The V gene is TRBV10-3, the J gene TRBJ2-7; the match to TRBD2 covers 10 bases. Germline V gene sequence: CDR1 ENHRY, CDR2 SYGVKD. There are 14 residues in the CDR3. J gave up 1 base and V 4 bases, and 1 base lay outside the gene matches. The DNA read from the CDR3 is TGTGCCATCAGTGGGACTAGCGGATCCTACGAG. Translated, it gives CAISGTSGSYE. The whole CDR3 sequence reads CAISGTSGSYEQYF.

A remark on this clone: The missing CDR3 end, 3 residues past where the read stops, is filled in from the germline J gene. This sequence joins TRBV5-4 and TRBJ2-5; no clear D gene. This CDR3 contains 14 residues. Trimming cost V 0 bases and J 4 bases, with 10 bases left between them. CDR1 is SGHNT, CDR2 YYREEE, per germline (reference sequence). CDR3: CASSLVETSETQYF. The CDR3 DNA, read in part, is TGTGCCAGCAGCTTGGTTGAGACTTCAGAGACC.

About this clone: Read coverage stops 3 residues before the CDR3 terminus; the germline J gene supplies the remainder. The chain is built from TRBV29-1 and TRBJ2-7; D is ambiguous. Germline assignment: CDR1 SQVTM and CDR2 ANQGSEA. Trimming cost V 7 bases and J 1 base, with 14 bases left between them. The CDR3 runs to 13 residues. The part of the CDR3 DNA that was read is TGCAGCGCCCCGGGTCACGGTTCCTACGAG. Translated, it gives CSAPGHGSYE. Given in full, the CDR3 is CSAPGHGSYEQYF.

About this clone itself: Read coverage stops 3 residues before the CDR3 terminus; the germline J gene supplies the remainder. The rearrangement uses TRBV20-1 and TRBJ1-1, with TRBD1 as a possible D gene (6 bases). With 3 bases removed from V and 7 bases from J, the gap between germline ends came to 15 bases. Germline V gene data show CDR1 as DFQATT and CDR2 as SNEGSKA (reference sequence). This CDR3 region has 13 residues. CDR3 amino acids: CSASNRATVEAFF. The CDR3 DNA, read in part, is TGCAGTGCTAGTAACAGGGCGACGGTTGAA.

Worth noting for this clone: Read coverage stops 3 residues before the CDR3 terminus; the germline J gene supplies the remainder. The chain recombines TRBV10-3 with TRBJ2-2; 8 positions match TRBD2. The CDR3 sequence is 18 residues long. The germline V gene encodes CDR1 ENHRY and CDR2 SYGVKD. V trimming: 1 base; J trimming: 0 bases; junction bases outside the gene matches: 7. CDR3 in amino acids: CAISEWSSGFPNTGELFF. CDR3 DNA, as far as it was read: TGTGCCATCAGTGAGTGGTCTAGCGGGTTTCCGAACACCGGGGAG.

Turning to this clone: The read comes to an end 3 residues before the CDR3 does, leaving the germline J gene to fill in the end. This chain joins TRBV20-1 and TRBJ2-7; the D gene is possibly TRBD1 (7 bases). Trimming pared 1 base from V and 2 bases from J, leaving 12 bases between. This CDR3 contains 14 residues. Germline values: CDR1 DFQATT, CDR2 SNEGSKA (reference sequence). The CDR3 DNA, read in part, is TGCAGTGCTAGAGCGGGGGACAGACCCTACGAG. This encodes CSARAGDRPYE. The whole CDR3 sequence reads CSARAGDRPYEQYF.

In regard to this clone: The CDR3 goes on 3 residues after the read ends, and that part is filled in from the germline J gene. The chain recombines TRBV7-3 with TRBJ1-1; tentative D call: TRBD1 (5 bases). The CDR3 totals 14 residues. Per the germline V gene, CDR1 is SGHTA and CDR2 is FQGTGA. Between the trimmed V and J ends, which lost 5 bases and 4 bases, there was a span of 14 bases. The sequenced part of the CDR3 DNA is TGTGCCAGCAGCCTCCAGGAGAGGGGCACTGAA. Amino acids: CASSLQERGTE. From start to end, the CDR3 is CASSLQERGTEAFF. The full variable domain, completed using reference TRBV7-3 and TRBJ1-1, is GAGVSQTPSNKVTEKGKYVELRCDPISGHTALYWYRQSLGQGPEFLIYFQGTGAADDSGLPNDRFFAVRPEGSVSTLKIQRTERGDSAVYLCASSLQERGTEAFFGQGTRLTVV.

Notes on this clone: The CDR3 goes on 3 residues after the read ends, and that part is filled in from the germline J gene. This rearrangement joins TRBV7-9 to TRBJ1-1; possibly TRBD1 for D (5 bases). CDR1 is SEHNR, CDR2 FQNEAQ, per germline (reference sequence). This CDR3 is built from 15 residues. V was shortened by 0 bases and J by 3 bases, with 11 bases between the two germline ends. This CDR3 is CASSLAGGWDTEAFF. CDR3 DNA, as far as it was read: TGTGCCAGCAGCTTAGCGGGGGGTTGGGACACTGAA.

In regard to this clone: The CDR3 is cut off 3 residues early in the read; its end comes from the germline J gene. The J gene is TRBJ2-5, the V gene TRBV30, with 11 bases that match TRBD2. The CDR3 is made up of 17 amino acids. Germline assignment: CDR1 GTSNPN and CDR2 SVGIG (reference sequence). The ends lost 2 bases at V and 0 bases at J; junction bases unmatched: 8. Partial CDR3 DNA: TGTGCCTGGAGTTACCTAGCGGGGGGCCTTTACCAAGAGACC. Translated: CAWSYLAGGLYQET. The complete CDR3 sequence is CAWSYLAGGLYQETQYF.

Concerning this clone itself: The read is 3 residues too short to cover the CDR3 end, so that end is filled in from the germline J gene. This chain joins TRBV18 and TRBJ2-4; 7 nucleotides agree with TRBD1. The CDR3 is 18 amino acids. Germline V CDR1 and CDR2: KGHSH, LQKENI. The DNA read from the CDR3 is TGTGCCAGCTCACAGTCCGACGCCATTCAGGGGGTATCACGTGGT. Its translation is CASSQSDAIQGVSRG. The whole CDR3 protein is CASSQSDAIQGVSRGQYF. Supplemented by reference TRBV18 and TRBJ2-4, the full variable domain reads NAGVMQNPRHLVRRRGQEARLRCSPMKGHSHVYWYRQLPEEGLKFMVYLQKENIIDESGMPKERFSAEFPKEGPSILRIQQVVRGDSAAYFCASSQSDAIQGVSRGQYFGAGTRLSVL.

With regard to this clone: The CDR3 extends 3 residues past the end of the read, so its final part is completed from the germline J gene. The chain links TRBV6-2 or TRBV6-3 to TRBJ2-3; 9 bases map to TRBD2. Trimming took 6 bases from V and 2 from J; bases not matched to a gene: 12. This CDR3 is 17 amino acids long. Germline values: CDR1 MNHEY, CDR2 SVGEGT. CDR3 residues: CASRDWLAGVTTDTQYF. The CDR3 bases that were read are TGTGCCAGCAGAGATTGGTTAGCGGGGGTTACCACAGATACG.

About this clone itself: Read data end 3 residues before the CDR3 end; the end is taken from the germline J gene. The rearrangement uses TRBV19 and TRBJ1-6; 8 bases fit TRBD1. Germline CDR1 is LNHDA and CDR2 is SQIVND (reference sequence). The CDR3 spans 16 residues. V lost 4 bases, J lost 7 bases, and 9 bases stayed unmatched. The part of the CDR3 DNA that was read is TGTGCCAGTAGTACAACCGGGACAGGTGTAAATTCACCC. This gives the protein CASSTTGTGVNSP. The entire CDR3 is CASSTTGTGVNSPLHF.

To note about this clone: The DNA ends 3 residues before the CDR3 does, and the rest of the CDR3 is filled in from the germline J gene. V is TRBV30 and J is TRBJ1-5; possibly TRBD1 for D (6 bases). Germline V gives CDR1 GTSNPN, CDR2 SVGIG (reference sequence). Trimming removed 5 bases at V and 1 base at J, with 18 bases between. This CDR3 spans 16 amino acids. CDR3 bases read: TGTGCCTGGGGACCTTCAGGGGCGCCGAGCAATCAGCCC. Protein: CAWGPSGAPSNQP. The whole CDR3 reads CAWGPSGAPSNQPQHF.

Worth noting for this clone: The sequenced fragment ends 3 residues before the CDR3 boundary, so the rest is inferred from the germline J gene. V gene TRBV20-1 combines with J gene TRBJ2-1; perhaps TRBD2 as D (6 bases). Per germline, CDR1 DFQATT and CDR2 SNEGSKA (reference sequence). The CDR3 spans 17 residues. V dropped 0 bases and J dropped 3 bases, with 18 bases sitting between them. The part of the CDR3 DNA that was read is TGCAGTGCTAGAGATCCTAGTGGTAGCGGAGACTACAATGAG. The encoded protein is CSARDPSGSGDYNE. The full CDR3 protein reads CSARDPSGSGDYNEQFF.